These T cell receptor beta chains were read from a single sample in a study of T cells after yellow fever vaccination. TCRdb re-analysed the 5' RACE reads in MiXCR, keeping a single row per CDR3 protein. This sample has a few hundred thousand distinct CDR3 sequences, with almost 4% found just once. The sample consisted of PBMCs, taken 5 days after the yellow fever booster vaccination. The receptor source for this set is a man aged 18 to 35 who received the YFV17D yellow fever vaccine. Both conserved end residues are part of each CDR3. A D gene is named only where the DNA matches it firmly. Size tells how often a clone was seen (once, few, many) or the class of an expanded clone, and some rows leave it out.

J gene: TRBJ2-7
V gene: TRBV6-5
D gene: .
clone size: few
CDR3 DNA: TGTGCCAGCACCCGTCCCGGCCTCGAGCAGTACTTC
CDR3 protein: CASTRPGLEQYF

J gene: TRBJ2-1
V gene: TRBV27
D gene: TRBD2
clone size: many
CDR3 DNA: TGTGCCAGCAGTGCCCTGACTAGCGGGGTCTACAATGAGCAGTTCTTC
CDR3 protein: CASSALTSGVYNEQFF

J gene: TRBJ2-7
V gene: TRBV20-1
D gene: TRBD1
clone size: many
CDR3 DNA: TGCAGTGCTTGGACAGGGGGTTTCTACGAGCAGTACTTC
CDR3 protein: CSAWTGGFYEQYF

J gene: TRBJ1-3
V gene: TRBV20-1
D gene: .
clone size: few
CDR3 DNA: TGCAGTGCTAGAGAGCCGGGGAGCTCTGGAAACACCATATATTTT
CDR3 protein: CSAREPGSSGNTIYF

J gene: TRBJ2-4
V gene: TRBV20-1
D gene: .
clone size: many
CDR3 DNA: TGCAGTGCTGGCACAGGGTCTGTAGTACAGTACTTC
CDR3 protein: CSAGTGSVVQYF

J gene: TRBJ2-7
V gene: TRBV4-1
D gene: .
clone size: .
CDR3 DNA: TGCGCCAGCAGCCAAGTCCCCCGGGGGAGAATCACCTACGAGCAGTACTTC
CDR3 protein: CASSQVPRGRITYEQYF

J gene: TRBJ2-3
V gene: TRBV6-5
D gene: TRBD2
clone size: many
CDR3 DNA: TGTGCCAGCAGTCCCCGGTACAGCGGGGGCGGCACAGATACGCAGTATTTT
CDR3 protein: CASSPRYSGGGTDTQYF

J gene: TRBJ2-5
V gene: TRBV6-2/TRBV6-3
D gene: TRBD2
clone size: many
CDR3 DNA: TGTGCCAGCAGCCCGGGACTAGCGGGGGCCACGTACCAAGAGACCCAGTACTTC
CDR3 protein: CASSPGLAGATYQETQYF

J gene: TRBJ2-1
V gene: TRBV4-3
D gene: .
clone size: few
CDR3 DNA: TGCGCCAGCAGCCAAGAAGTCCGGTCCAATGAGCAGTTCTTC
CDR3 protein: CASSQEVRSNEQFF

J gene: TRBJ1-1
V gene: TRBV6-2/TRBV6-3
D gene: .
clone size: few
CDR3 DNA: TGTGCCGTAGGGATATCCGAAGCTTTCTTT
CDR3 protein: CAVGISEAFF

J gene: TRBJ1-2
V gene: TRBV9
D gene: TRBD1
clone size: few
CDR3 DNA: TGTGCCAGCAGCCGAGACAGGGAGCCCTATGGCTACACCTTC
CDR3 protein: CASSRDREPYGYTF

J gene: TRBJ2-3
V gene: TRBV7-3
D gene: .
clone size: .
CDR3 DNA: TGTGCCAGCAGCCCCGGGACGCCCTCAGATACGAAGTATTTT
CDR3 protein: CASSPGTPSDTKYF

J gene: TRBJ2-2
V gene: TRBV20-1
D gene: .
clone size: few
CDR3 DNA: TGCAGTGCTAGGGGGTCGGAAGAATCCGGGGAGCTGTTTTTT
CDR3 protein: CSARGSEESGELFF

J gene: TRBJ2-2
V gene: TRBV5-4
D gene: .
clone size: many
CDR3 DNA: TGTGCCAGCAGCTTGGGCAGGGCCGACACCGGGGAGCTGTTTTTT
CDR3 protein: CASSLGRADTGELFF

J gene: TRBJ2-3
V gene: TRBV7-3
D gene: .
clone size: .
CDR3 DNA: TGTGCCAGCAGCTCGACTGCCGGGCCCCGGTTTTCAGATACGCAGTATTTT
CDR3 protein: CASSSTAGPRFSDTQYF

J gene: TRBJ1-5
V gene: TRBV7-2
D gene: .
clone size: .
CDR3 DNA: TGTGCCAGCAGCTCAACGGCGCCGGACCCGCAGCCCCAGCATTTT
CDR3 protein: CASSSTAPDPQPQHF

J gene: TRBJ1-1
V gene: TRBV29-1
D gene: .
clone size: many
CDR3 DNA: TGCAGCGTTATCAGGGGCGGGGTGAACACTGAAGCTTTCTTT
CDR3 protein: CSVIRGGVNTEAFF

J gene: TRBJ2-5
V gene: TRBV9
D gene: TRBD2
clone size: many
CDR3 DNA: TGTGCCAGCAGTCGGCAGCGGGAGAGGGAGACCCAGTACTTC
CDR3 protein: CASSRQRERETQYF

J gene: TRBJ2-1
V gene: TRBV5-1
D gene: .
clone size: few
CDR3 DNA: TGCGCCAGCAGCCGGGTAGGAAACTCCTACAATGAGCAGTTCTTC
CDR3 protein: CASSRVGNSYNEQFF

J gene: TRBJ1-1
V gene: TRBV4-1
D gene: TRBD1
clone size: .
CDR3 DNA: TGCGCCAGCAGCCATCCAGGGGGACGGACTGAAGCTTTCTTT
CDR3 protein: CASSHPGGRTEAFF

J gene: TRBJ2-3
V gene: TRBV27
D gene: .
clone size: many
CDR3 DNA: TGTGCCAGCAGTTTATGGGGGGGCCACACAGATACGCAGTATTTT
CDR3 protein: CASSLWGGHTDTQYF

J gene: TRBJ2-6
V gene: TRBV6-2/TRBV6-3
D gene: .
clone size: .
CDR3 DNA: TGTGCCAGCACGGCAGGGACCTCTGGGGCCAACGTCCTGACTTTC
CDR3 protein: CASTAGTSGANVLTF

J gene: TRBJ2-5
V gene: TRBV15
D gene: .
clone size: .
CDR3 DNA: TGTGCCACCAGCAGAGAAGCGGTACAAGAGACCCAGTACTTC
CDR3 protein: CATSREAVQETQYF

J gene: TRBJ2-2
V gene: TRBV11-2
D gene: TRBD1
clone size: few
CDR3 DNA: TGTGCCAGCAGCTTAGGACAGGGGATAACCGGGGAGCTGTTTTTT
CDR3 protein: CASSLGQGITGELFF

J gene: TRBJ2-1
V gene: TRBV5-1
D gene: .
clone size: few
CDR3 DNA: TGCGCCAGCAGCTTACCGGGACCCGGAAATGAGCAGTTCTTC
CDR3 protein: CASSLPGPGNEQFF

J gene: TRBJ1-5
V gene: TRBV5-4
D gene: .
clone size: .
CDR3 DNA: TGTGCCAGCAGCTTGGGGGGCGCGGGCAATCAGCCCCAGCATTTT
CDR3 protein: CASSLGGAGNQPQHF

J gene: TRBJ2-3
V gene: TRBV2
D gene: .
clone size: few
CDR3 DNA: TGTGCCAGCAGTGAAAATCCGGCGGGGAGCACAGATACGCAGTATTTT
CDR3 protein: CASSENPAGSTDTQYF

J gene: TRBJ1-1
V gene: TRBV20-1
D gene: .
clone size: .
CDR3 DNA: TGCAGTGCTAGCCCGGGGGTGAACACTGAAGCTTTCTTT
CDR3 protein: CSASPGVNTEAFF

J gene: TRBJ2-3
V gene: TRBV28
D gene: TRBD1
clone size: .
CDR3 DNA: TGTGCCAGCAGTCTACCGGGACAGGGCTTTTCCCGCACAGATACGCAGTATTTT
CDR3 protein: CASSLPGQGFSRTDTQYF

J gene: TRBJ1-6
V gene: TRBV7-9
D gene: .
clone size: many
CDR3 DNA: TGTGCCAGCAGTATAGGGTGGCGCTCACCCCTCCACTTT
CDR3 protein: CASSIGWRSPLHF

J gene: TRBJ2-7
V gene: TRBV5-5
D gene: .
clone size: many
CDR3 DNA: TGTGCCAGCACCCTTTGGGGAATGGACGAGCAGTACTTC
CDR3 protein: CASTLWGMDEQYF

J gene: TRBJ1-1
V gene: TRBV7-3
D gene: .
clone size: many
CDR3 DNA: TGTGCCAGCAGCTTAAACGGTCAGAACACTGAAGCTTTCTTT
CDR3 protein: CASSLNGQNTEAFF

J gene: TRBJ2-3
V gene: TRBV6-2/TRBV6-3
D gene: TRBD2
clone size: .
CDR3 DNA: TGTGCCAGCAGTTACAACCCCTTACTAGCGGGGGGGCCCGGAGATACGCAGTATTTT
CDR3 protein: CASSYNPLLAGGPGDTQYF

J gene: TRBJ1-4
V gene: TRBV20-1
D gene: TRBD1
clone size: few
CDR3 DNA: TGCAGTGCGGGTCCGACAGGGATCACAGAAAAACTGTTTTTT
CDR3 protein: CSAGPTGITEKLFF

J gene: TRBJ2-1
V gene: TRBV10-3
D gene: .
clone size: few
CDR3 DNA: TGTGCCATCAGTGCAACTCAGGAGCGCAATGAGCAGTTCTTC
CDR3 protein: CAISATQERNEQFF

J gene: TRBJ1-1
V gene: TRBV3-1
D gene: TRBD1
clone size: many
CDR3 DNA: TGTGCCAGCAACCCCGGCCGGACAGGGGACATCCGCGGCATGAACACTGAAGCTTTCTTT
CDR3 protein: CASNPGRTGDIRGMNTEAFF

J gene: TRBJ2-3
V gene: TRBV4-1
D gene: .
clone size: few
CDR3 DNA: TGCGCCAGCAGCCAAGAGTCCACAGATACGCAGTATTTT
CDR3 protein: CASSQESTDTQYF

J gene: TRBJ2-5
V gene: TRBV6-5
D gene: .
clone size: .
CDR3 DNA: TGTGCCAGCAGTTACGACTGGGCTCAAGAGACCCAGTACTTC
CDR3 protein: CASSYDWAQETQYF

J gene: TRBJ2-7
V gene: TRBV28
D gene: .
clone size: few
CDR3 DNA: TGTGCCAGCAGTCCTCCGGGACATAACAACTACGAGCAGTACTTC
CDR3 protein: CASSPPGHNNYEQYF

J gene: TRBJ2-1
V gene: TRBV5-1
D gene: TRBD2
clone size: many
CDR3 DNA: TGCGCCAGCAGCTCCTCCCTAGCGGGGGTATACAATGAGCAGTTCTTC
CDR3 protein: CASSSSLAGVYNEQFF

J gene: TRBJ1-2
V gene: TRBV20-1
D gene: .
clone size: few
CDR3 DNA: TGCAGTGCTAGAGTACAGACCTATGGCTACACCTTC
CDR3 protein: CSARVQTYGYTF

J gene: TRBJ2-2
V gene: TRBV19
D gene: .
clone size: few
CDR3 DNA: TGTGCCAGTATGAACCAGGGCGCCGGGGAGCTGTTTTTT
CDR3 protein: CASMNQGAGELFF

J gene: TRBJ1-5
V gene: TRBV27
D gene: .
clone size: .
CDR3 DNA: TGTGCCAGCAGTTATAAGGGGTATAGCAATCAGCCCCAGCATTTT
CDR3 protein: CASSYKGYSNQPQHF

J gene: TRBJ2-5
V gene: TRBV7-6
D gene: .
clone size: many
CDR3 DNA: TGTGCCAGCAGCTTAGGGCGGGGCCTCGAGACCCAGTACTTC
CDR3 protein: CASSLGRGLETQYF

J gene: TRBJ2-1
V gene: TRBV29-1
D gene: TRBD2
clone size: many
CDR3 DNA: TGCAGGGCGACTAGCGCTAGTTATGAGCAGTTCTTC
CDR3 protein: CRATSASYEQFF

J gene: TRBJ1-5
V gene: TRBV4-1
D gene: .
clone size: few
CDR3 DNA: TGCGCCAGCAGCCGAGGGGGGGCAGCCGATAATCAGCCCCAGCATTTT
CDR3 protein: CASSRGGAADNQPQHF

J gene: TRBJ2-5
V gene: TRBV7-7
D gene: TRBD2
clone size: few
CDR3 DNA: TGTGCTAGCAGCTTGCGGGCCGGCGGGGGGGTCCTCGAGACCCAGTACTTC
CDR3 protein: CASSLRAGGGVLETQYF

J gene: TRBJ1-1
V gene: TRBV7-2
D gene: .
clone size: .
CDR3 DNA: TGTGCCAGCAGCCCCCGGGGCCCCCCTGCTTTCTTT
CDR3 protein: CASSPRGPPAFF